Each of the 14 T cell receptor beta chains below was sequenced from the same sample in a study of cytomegalovirus exposure and HLA in healthy donors (dated by TCRdb to 2015 to 2018). Receptor amplification or capture employed the immunoSEQ multiplex PCR assay. For the multiplex PCR, a mixture combining 60 forward primers for TCR Vbeta segments and 13 reverse primers for TCR Jbeta segments was used. Entries here come from immuneACCESS through TCRdb and include only in-frame sequences with V and J called. Some clones fail to appear in such tables; in the studies checked, an unresolved V gene covers under half of the shortfall, and the cause of the remainder is unknown. Across this sample there are fewer than 150,000 clones, with about 86% seen only once. The ten largest account for roughly 4% of the sample. Sequenced: PBMCs. The receptors derive from a man aged 35-49 years in good health and CMV-seropositive.

The chain recombines TRBV10-3 with TRBJ1-2; 9 positions match TRBD1. CDR3 size: 15 residues. The V and J ends lost 4 bases and 4 bases, in that order; junction bases with no gene match: 7. Germline lookup yields CDR1 ENHRY and CDR2 SYGVKD. The CDR3: CAISGLDRGSYGYTF. CDR3 DNA sequence: TGTGCCATCAGTGGCTTGGACAGGGGATCCTATGGCTACACCTTC.

The table lists this clone with a count of one. The chain combines TRBV19 with TRBJ1-2; D call uncertain. Germline loops: CDR1 LNHDA, CDR2 SQIVND (reference sequence). V lost 7 bases to trimming and J lost 4 bases, with 16 bases between them. CDR3 length equals 14 residues. The CDR3 loop reads CASKPPDTIYGYTF. The CDR3 DNA follows: TGTGCCAGTAAACCCCCCGACACCATCTATGGCTACACCTTC.

The rearrangement joins TRBV5-6 to TRBJ2-1, with 8 bases aligning to TRBD1. This CDR3 is 17 amino acids long. From germline, CDR1 is SGHDT and CDR2 YYEEEE. V shed 3 bases and J 3 bases; nucleotides not matched to a gene: 11. For the CDR3, the DNA is TGTGCCAGCAGCTCCGTCAGGGGGCTGCCTCTCTACAATGAGCAGTTCTTC. This gives the protein CASSSVRGLPLYNEQFF.

This rearrangement joins TRBV28 to TRBJ1-1; 10 nucleotides line up with TRBD1. The CDR3 is 17 amino acids. V lost 7 bases and J lost 0; bases outside the gene matches: 11. Germline CDR1 MDHEN, CDR2 SYDVKM. The DNA for the CDR3 is TGTGCCAGCAACGTCATAGGGGGACAGGGGTTGAACACTGAAGCTTTCTTT. Translated, it gives CASNVIGGQGLNTEAFF.

The chain uses TRBV7-9 and TRBJ1-4, with a tentative D call TRBD1 (5 bases). The CDR3 totals 14 residues. Germline V gives CDR1 SEHNR, CDR2 FQNEAQ (reference sequence). The germline V and J ends were trimmed by 7 bases and 8 bases, with 17 bases remaining between them. DNA for the CDR3: TGTGCCAGCACCCCGGGGGGGGTGGTCGAAAAACTGTTTTTT. The encoded protein is CASTPGGVVEKLFF.

This chain connects TRBV28 to TRBJ1-5; weak D call: TRBD1 (5 bases). This CDR3 is 14 amino acids long. Trimming shortened V by 7 bases and J by 6 bases, and 16 bases separated the two germline ends. The germline CDR1 and CDR2 sequences are MDHEN and SYDVKM. The CDR3 DNA is TGTGCCAGCACCGCTCTTTGGGGCGGTCAGCCCCAGCATTTT. Translated: CASTALWGGQPQHF.

The J gene is TRBJ2-7, the V gene TRBV27, with a weak D call TRBD2 (7 bases). Per germline, CDR1 MNHEY and CDR2 SMNVEV (reference sequence). The CDR3 length is 14 residues. V shed 4 bases and J shed 2 bases, with 12 bases lying between them. The chain's CDR3 is CASSWGGTPYEQYF. As DNA, the CDR3 is TGTGCCAGCAGTTGGGGGGGCACCCCCTACGAGCAGTACTTC.

The V and J genes are TRBV9 and TRBJ2-5, with 9 positions matching TRBD2. After removal of 0 bases from V and 5 bases from J, the junction contained 11 bases not matched to a gene. CDR1 and CDR2 (germline): SGDLS, YYNGEE. The CDR3 extends over 17 amino acids. In nucleotides, the CDR3 is TGTGCCAGCAGCGTAGGGTCTAGCGGGGTGGGTCGGGAGACCCAGTACTTC. Its translation: CASSVGSSGVGRETQYF. Using reference TRBV9 and TRBJ2-5 for the parts outside the CDR3, the full variable domain is DSGVTQTPKHLITATGQRVTLRCSPRSGDLSVYWYQQSLDQGLQFLIQYYNGEERAKGNILERFSAQQFPDLHSELNLSSLELGDSALYFCASSVGSSGVGRETQYFGPGTRLLVL.

The chain employs TRBV28 and TRBJ2-7, with D maybe TRBD1 (5 bases). The V end was cut by 8 bases, the J end by 6 bases, with 17 bases between. The CDR3 has 13 amino acids. Germline V gives CDR1 MDHEN, CDR2 SYDVKM. The CDR3 sequence is CASLGQSRSEQYF. In DNA form, the CDR3 reads TGTGCCAGCCTGGGGCAGTCCCGAAGCGAGCAGTACTTC.

The V gene is TRBV18, the J gene TRBJ2-1; no firm D call. CDR1 and CDR2 (germline): KGHSH, LQKENI. Trimming took 5 bases from V and 4 from J, leaving 3 bases between them. This CDR3 has 11 residues. DNA for the CDR3: TGTGCCAGCTCATCTTACAATGAGCAGTTCTTC. Translating it yields CASSSYNEQFF.

The chain carries TRBV7-7 and TRBJ2-5; D gene uncertain. V lost 1 base and J lost 0, with 6 bases in between. The germline V gene encodes CDR1 SSHAT and CDR2 FNYEAQ (reference sequence). This CDR3 contains 14 residues. CDR3 loop: CASSLDGYQETQYF. CDR3 DNA: TGTGCCAGCAGCTTAGACGGTTACCAAGAGACCCAGTACTTC.

This chain uses TRBV4-1 with TRBJ2-2; 12 bases agree with TRBD2. Germline CDR1 and CDR2: MGHRA and YSYEKL. J gave up 1 base and V 1 base, and 1 base lay outside the gene matches. The CDR3 contains 17 residues. CDR3 amino acids: CASSQGLAGVNTGELFF. As DNA, the CDR3 is TGCGCCAGCAGCCAAGGACTAGCGGGGGTGAACACCGGGGAGCTGTTTTTT.

J is TRBJ1-1 and V is TRBV5-4; TRBD1 might be the D (6 bases). The ends were cut back, 4 bases at V and 1 base at J, with 14 bases in the middle. The CDR3 extends over 15 amino acids. CDR1 and CDR2 from the germline V gene are SGHNT and YYREEE (reference sequence). This CDR3 is CASSASRGENTEAFF. The CDR3 coding sequence is TGTGCCAGCAGCGCAAGCAGGGGCGAGAACACTGAAGCTTTCTTT.

This rearrangement joins TRBV5-1 to TRBJ1-2; 9 bases align to TRBD1. The germline V gene encodes CDR1 SGHRS and CDR2 YFSETQ. Unmatched junction bases numbered 4, after V lost 0 bases and J lost 4 bases. The CDR3 consists of 15 residues. The CDR3 loop is CASSLAGGQGYGYTF. DNA of the CDR3: TGCGCCAGCAGCTTGGCCGGGGGACAGGGCTATGGCTACACCTTC.